Shown below are 24 T cell receptor beta chains from a single sample sequenced in a study of shared clonotypes between healthy human individuals (TCRdb year 2020). Library construction relied on the immunoSEQ multiplex PCR assay. In its TCRdb copy, this immuneACCESS table keeps in-frame sequences only and misses some clones. Where compared with another copy, unresolved V genes explain less than half of these, and the others have no known cause. The sample profile shows some 1.5 million clones; roughly 96% of them were found once. The ten largest clones take up over 1% of the sample. Material: naive CD4+ T cells sorted from blood. The cell subset or site label, as the study defines it: CD45RA+ positively selected. All receptors derive from a young man in good health.

The chain couples TRBV14 to TRBJ1-1, with 8 bases aligning to TRBD1. This CDR3 spans 16 amino acids. Germline values: CDR1 SGHDN, CDR2 FVKESK. V lost 2 bases and J lost 2; bases outside the gene matches: 7. In DNA, the CDR3 is TGTGCCAGCAGCCAAATACCACAGGGGGTTAACACTGAAGCTTTCTTT. Its protein product is CASSQIPQGVNTEAFF.

V and J are TRBV7-9 and TRBJ1-4; tentative D call: TRBD1 (5 bases). This CDR3 region has 11 residues. Germline V CDR1 and CDR2: SEHNR, FQNEAQ (reference sequence). CDR3 sequence: CAGHLQEKLFF. The CDR3 DNA follows: TGTGCGGGGCACCTTCAGGAAAAACTGTTTTTT.

The chain uses TRBV25-1 and TRBJ2-6; 9 bases fit TRBD1. Germline V gene data show CDR1 as MGHDK and CDR2 as SYGVNS. V dropped 10 bases and J dropped 1; count of bases not matched to a gene: 2. The CDR3 consists of 14 residues. CDR3 in amino acids: CATGTGSGANVLTF. DNA for the CDR3: TGTGCCACCGGGACAGGGTCTGGGGCCAACGTCCTGACTTTC.

The chain is built from TRBV5-4 and TRBJ2-4; no definite D call. This CDR3 contains 14 residues. V lost 0 bases to trimming and J lost 0 bases, with 4 bases between them. CDR1 and CDR2 (germline): SGHNT, YYREEE (reference sequence). The chain's CDR3 is CASSLGEAKNIQYF. As DNA, the CDR3 is TGTGCCAGCAGCTTGGGAGAAGCCAAAAACATTCAGTACTTC.

This chain links TRBV19 with TRBJ2-1; TRBD2 matches 12 bases. The CDR3 is 15 amino acids. With V trimmed by 7 bases and J by 2 bases, 3 bases remained unmatched. CDR1 and CDR2 (germline): LNHDA, SQIVND (reference sequence). The DNA of the CDR3 is TGTGCCAGTACCGGGACTAGCGGGCCCTACAATGAGCAGTTCTTC. It codes for CASTGTSGPYNEQFF. The complete variable domain, with remaining parts taken from reference TRBV19 and TRBJ2-1, reads DGGITQSPKYLFRKEGQNVTLSCEQNLNHDAMYWYRQDPGQGLRLIYYSQIVNDFQKGDIAEGYSVSREKKESFPLTVTSAQKNPTAFYLCASTGTSGPYNEQFFGPGTRLTVL.

V and J are TRBV10-2 and TRBJ2-1; 14 bases line up with TRBD2. The CDR3 sequence is 17 residues long. CDR1 and CDR2 from the germline V gene are WSHSY and SAAADI. J gave up 12 bases and V 3 bases, and 13 bases lay outside the gene matches. The CDR3 DNA follows: TGCGCCAGCAGTGACTCGGGACTAGCGGGGGACGGAACAAGGCAGTTCTTC. It translates to CASSDSGLAGDGTRQFF.

The chain has TRBV7-2 and TRBJ1-2, with D unclear. The CDR3 is made up of 14 amino acids. Trimming removed 1 base from V and 6 bases from J, with 12 bases in between. CDR1 is SGHTA, CDR2 FQGNSA, per germline. DNA for the CDR3: TGTGCCAGCAGCTTAGGGGCAGCTCTGGATGGCTACACCTTC. Its translation is CASSLGAALDGYTF.

V usage is TRBV9 and J usage is TRBJ2-3, with D tentatively TRBD1 (6 bases). Germline values: CDR1 SGDLS, CDR2 YYNGEE. V lost 1 base and J lost 5, with 8 bases in between. The CDR3 contains 13 residues. The DNA for the CDR3 is TGTGCCAGCAGCGTAACAGGGATAGATACGCAGTATTTT. Protein product: CASSVTGIDTQYF.

The rearrangement uses TRBV2 and TRBJ2-1; D tentatively reads TRBD1 or TRBD2 (7 bases each). Germline values: CDR1 SNHLY, CDR2 FYNNEI. V lost 6 bases and J lost 8, with 17 bases in between. The CDR3 is made up of 14 amino acids. CDR3 nucleotide sequence: TGTGCCAGCAGGGGGGACAGCGGGGTCGATGAGCAGTTCTTC. This translates into CASRGDSGVDEQFF.

Regarding this clone: The junction does not match germline at one end; this may be a read error. The CDR3 protein is CASSLVAGVETQYF. The CDR3 DNA sequence: TGTGCTAGCAGCTTAGTAGCGGGAGTGGAGACCCAGTACTTC. The chain recombines TRBV7-7 with TRBJ2-5, with TRBD2 matching over 9 bases. The germline V gene has CDR1 SSHAT and CDR2 FNYEAQ (reference sequence). CDR3 length: 14 amino acids.

The gene calls are TRBV4-1 and TRBJ2-2; possibly TRBD2 for D (6 bases). CDR3 size: 16 residues. Trimming stripped 7 bases from V and 2 bases from J, with 17 bases between. Germline-derived CDR1 and CDR2 are MGHRA and YSYEKL. DNA of the CDR3: TGCGCCAGCACCCACGGATCCGGGAGTAACACCGGGGAGCTGTTTTTT. Translated: CASTHGSGSNTGELFF.

The chain uses TRBV11-2 and TRBJ1-1, with D possibly TRBD1 on 5 matching bases. The CDR3 spans 13 residues. Per the germline V gene, CDR1 is SGHAT and CDR2 is FQNNGV. With 2 bases removed from V and 11 bases from J, the gap between germline ends came to 15 bases. CDR3 protein: CASSLRTAGQAFF. CDR3 nucleotide sequence: TGTGCCAGCAGCTTACGGACCGCAGGGCAGGCTTTCTTT.

This clone was picked up one time. The CDR3 DNA sequence: TGTGCCAGCAGTATGGTAGGAGGCAACCCTTCCTACAATGAGCAGTTCTTC. It yields the protein CASSMVGGNPSYNEQFF. V usage is TRBV2 and J usage is TRBJ2-1; possibly TRBD2 for D (5 bases). Germline-derived CDR1 and CDR2 are SNHLY and FYNNEI. This CDR3 spans 17 amino acids. V gave up 5 bases and J gave up 1 base, with 18 bases separating them. Looking up the rest from reference TRBV2 and TRBJ2-1 gives the full variable domain: EPEVTQTPSHQVTQMGQEVILRCVPISNHLYFYWYRQILGQKVEFLVSFYNNEISEKSEIFDDQFSVERPDGSNFTLKIRSTKLEDSAMYFCASSMVGGNPSYNEQFFGPGTRLTVL.

The V call is TRBV28, the J call TRBJ1-5; D is perhaps TRBD1 (5 bases). Germline V gene data show CDR1 as MDHEN and CDR2 as SYDVKM. The CDR3 sequence is 12 residues long. Trimming left V 5 bases short and J 9 bases short, with 11 bases between. The chain's CDR3 is CASSLGERPQHF. CDR3 bases: TGTGCCAGCAGTCTGGGGGAACGGCCCCAGCATTTT.

This clone was observed once. This sequence joins TRBV21-1 and TRBJ2-7; the listed D gene, TRBD2, was not tested against the DNA. TRBV21-1 is an annotated pseudogene. This CDR3 spans 14 amino acids. The CDR3 sequence is CASSLAVSSYEQYF. CDR3 nucleotides: TGTGCCAGCAGCCTTGCCGTTAGCTCCTACGAGCAGTACTTC.

V and J are TRBV19 and TRBJ2-5, with 10 bases identical to TRBD1. The CDR3 contains 14 residues. Germline CDR1 LNHDA, CDR2 SQIVND (reference sequence). V was clipped by 7 bases and J by 3 bases; unmatched bases: 5. CDR3 sequence (DNA): TGTGCCAGTATAGACAGGGGGCGAGAAGAGACCCAGTACTTC. It is translated as CASIDRGREETQYF. Based on the CDR3 plus reference TRBV19 and TRBJ2-5, the full variable domain is DGGITQSPKYLFRKEGQNVTLSCEQNLNHDAMYWYRQDPGQGLRLIYYSQIVNDFQKGDIAEGYSVSREKKESFPLTVTSAQKNPTAFYLCASIDRGREETQYFGPGTRLLVL.

The rearrangement joins TRBV11-2 to TRBJ2-3, with D possibly being TRBD2 (6 bases). Between the trimmed V and J ends, which lost 4 bases and 3 bases, there was a span of 20 bases. There are 17 residues in the CDR3. Germline CDR1 is SGHAT and CDR2 is FQNNGV. The CDR3 reads CASSYKTQGLLTDTQYF. In nucleotides, the CDR3 is TGTGCCAGCAGCTACAAGACGCAGGGACTGCTAACAGATACGCAGTATTTT.

As to this clone: Other DNA sequences from this sample encode an identical CDR3 as well. This chain joins TRBV15 and TRBJ2-7, with D possibly TRBD2 on 6 matching bases. CDR3 length: 14 residues. With 0 bases removed from V and 0 bases from J, the gap between germline ends came to 6 bases. The germline gives CDR1 LNHNV, CDR2 YYDKDF (reference sequence). CDR3 amino acids: CATSRDGSSYEQYF. The CDR3 coding sequence is TGTGCCACCAGCAGAGACGGGAGCTCCTACGAGCAGTACTTC.

V gene TRBV13 combines with J gene TRBJ2-1; D perhaps matches TRBD2 (6 bases). The CDR3 contains 13 residues. Trimming left V 2 bases short and J 7 bases short, with 9 bases between. Germline loops: CDR1 PRHDT, CDR2 FYEKMQ (reference sequence). For the CDR3, the DNA is TGTGCCAGCAGCTTACGGGGGAGGAATGAGCAGTTCTTC. It is translated as CASSLRGRNEQFF.

Only one count was recorded for this clone. The chain links TRBV28 to TRBJ2-3; 10 bases map to TRBD1. Per the germline V gene, CDR1 is MDHEN and CDR2 is SYDVKM. This CDR3 comprises 14 residues. Unmatched junction bases numbered 2, after V lost 5 bases and J lost 3 bases. In DNA, the CDR3 is TGTGCCAGCAGTCGGGACAGGGGTACAGATACGCAGTATTTT. Its translation is CASSRDRGTDTQYF.

This clone was observed a single time. For the CDR3, the DNA is TGTGCCAGCAGTTTTTACTACACCGGGGAGCTGTTTTTT. Translation: CASSFYYTGELFF. This chain links TRBV28 with TRBJ2-2, with unresolved D. The germline gives CDR1 MDHEN, CDR2 SYDVKM. With 3 bases removed from V and 3 bases from J, the gap between germline ends came to 5 bases. CDR3 length: 13 amino acids.

The J gene is TRBJ2-7, the V gene TRBV28; TRBD1 matches 10 bases. The CDR3 runs 15 residues. CDR1 MDHEN and CDR2 SYDVKM come from the germline V gene. Trimming took 2 bases from V and 5 from J; bases not matched to a gene: 6. The CDR3 loop is CASSLTGQGLNEQYF. CDR3 coding DNA: TGTGCCAGCAGTTTAACGGGACAGGGGCTGAACGAGCAGTACTTC.

The chain links TRBV15 to TRBJ2-7; possible D gene TRBD1, 6 bases. Germline CDR1 reads LNHNV; CDR2 reads YYDKDF (reference sequence). This CDR3 has 13 residues. V lost 4 bases to trimming and J lost 3 bases, with 10 bases between them. CDR3 region: CATSIDRNYEQYF. The CDR3 DNA is TGTGCCACCAGCATCGACAGGAACTACGAGCAGTACTTC.

The chain combines TRBV28 with TRBJ1-5; 7 nucleotides line up with TRBD1. Germline V lookup: CDR1 MDHEN, CDR2 SYDVKM. CDR3 size: 14 residues. J gave up 5 bases and V 8 bases, and 9 bases lay outside the gene matches. The CDR3 loop reads CASLRGLWDQPQHF. DNA for the CDR3: TGTGCCAGCCTTAGGGGGCTCTGGGATCAGCCCCAGCATTTT.